Presented here are 3 T cell receptor beta chains from one specimen sequenced in a study of radiotherapy plus CTLA-4 blockade in lung cancer (dated by TCRdb to 2017 to 2018). The library relied on the immunoSEQ multiplex PCR assay. TCRdb carries this immuneACCESS record with in-frame sequences only. Its versions omit some clonotypes, under half of them owing to an unresolved V gene in the studies checked, with the rest unexplained. For this sample the table gives about 73,000 clones, of which roughly 87% were detected only once. The ten largest clonotypes hold around 40% of the sample. The sample was peripheral blood, taken from a patient treated with radiotherapy plus ipilimumab. Every receptor here comes from a human donor with non-small cell lung cancer that progressed on radiotherapy plus ipilimumab.

This clone was observed at least ten times. The chain couples TRBV28 to TRBJ2-7; possibly TRBD2 for D (5 bases). CDR1 is MDHEN and CDR2 is SYDVKM in the germline V gene. The CDR3 totals 14 residues. With 6 bases removed from V and 0 bases from J, the gap between germline ends came to 12 bases. The CDR3 DNA reads TGTGCCAGCAGACGAGAGAGCGGCTCCTACGAGCAGTACGTC. Amino acid sequence: CASRRESGSYEQYV.

V usage is TRBV5-4 and J usage is TRBJ1-3; tentatively, D is TRBD1 (6 bases). The CDR3 is 16 residues long. The germline V and J ends were trimmed by 2 bases and 1 base, with 13 bases remaining between them. The germline gives CDR1 SGHNT, CDR2 YYREEE (reference sequence). The CDR3 DNA reads TGTGCCAGCAGCTTAGTTGGGGGGGCGTCTGGAAACACCATATATTTT. This translates into CASSLVGGASGNTIYF.

In this sample, this clone turned up once. The chain links TRBV7-9 to TRBJ2-7; a possible D gene is TRBD1 (5 bases). This CDR3 region has 13 residues. The V end was cut by 6 bases, the J end by 0 bases, with 9 bases between. From germline, CDR1 is SEHNR and CDR2 FQNEAQ (reference sequence). Here the CDR3 DNA reads TGTGCCAGCAGTCCAGACAGCTCCTACGAGCAGTACGTC. It yields the protein CASSPDSSYEQYV.